This T cell receptor beta chain was documented in a study of Ad26.COV2.S vaccination and SARS-CoV-2 variants. On the study more broadly: Enrollment placed the donor in the COV1001 Ad26.COV2.S trial arm. Doses of Ad26.COV2.S were injected into muscle once or twice, 56 days apart.

Germline loops: CDR1 SGHTA, CDR2 FQGTGA. There are 17 residues in the CDR3. V was pared by 3 bases and J by 5 bases, with 22 bases between. TCRdb keeps only in-frame clones here, not all; method: immunoSEQ multiplex PCR. The table records approximately 480,000 clones, 87% of them present only once. The treatment denotes: around 19 received Ad26.COV2.S at low or high dose, single or two shots; 5 received placebo; per-sample allocation not given. Sampling occurred on day 63 after the first vaccine or placebo injection. The material sequenced was peripheral blood, taken in a trial of Ad26.COV2.S vaccine versus placebo. The gene calls are TRBV7-3 and TRBJ2-5; the D call may be TRBD1 or TRBD2 (7 bases each). The sequence was obtained from a person between 18 and 65 years old who received the Ad26.COV2.S COVID-19 vaccine or a placebo. CDR3 region: CASSFRGRALSGETQYF. In nucleotides, the CDR3 is TGTGCCAGCAGCTTCAGGGGGAGGGCCCTTTCGGGGGAGACCCAGTACTTC.